This passage covers 19 T cell receptor beta chains from one sample sequenced in a study of CD8 T cells in ankylosing spondylitis. TCRdb fed the 5' RACE reads into MiXCR, producing one record per CDR3 protein. The sample has 270,000 or so distinct CDR3 sequences, over 15% seen once; the top ten hold roughly 34%. Specimen: blood, either unsorted or a sorted T cell fraction (not recorded which). These receptors all stem from a male donor with ankylosing spondylitis or in good health (not recorded which).

This clonotype was observed a few times. The V and J genes are TRBV4-1 and TRBJ1-6; 7 nucleotides line up with TRBD1. CDR1 and CDR2 from the germline V gene are MGHRA and YSYEKL. There are 16 residues in the CDR3. Unmatched junction bases numbered 8, after V lost 1 base and J lost 8 bases. CDR3 nucleotides: TGCGCCAGCAGCCAAGGGGGGGCAGGGGGAGATTCACCCCTCCACTTT. This sequence encodes CASSQGGAGGDSPLHF.

This clonotype was seen a few times. The chain recombines TRBV27 with TRBJ1-5; D uncertain. Per the germline V gene, CDR1 is MNHEY and CDR2 is SMNVEV (reference sequence). Trimming stripped 0 bases from V and 4 bases from J, with 10 bases between. The CDR3 has 15 residues. The CDR3 DNA follows: TGTGCCAGCAGTTTATCCCTGCTTCCAAATCAGCCCCAGCATTTT. Its translation is CASSLSLLPNQPQHF.

J is TRBJ2-7 and V is TRBV7-8; tentatively, D is TRBD1 (5 bases). In germline, CDR1 is SGHVS, CDR2 FQNEAQ. The germline V and J ends were trimmed by 1 base and 3 bases, with 13 bases remaining between them. This CDR3 region has 15 residues. In DNA form, the CDR3 reads TGTGCCAGCAGCTTAGTGGGTTGGCAGGGCTACGAGCAGTACTTC. It is translated as CASSLVGWQGYEQYF.

A few counts support this clonotype. The J gene is TRBJ2-1, the V gene TRBV20-1; TRBD2 agrees at 11 bases. The CDR3 extends over 21 amino acids. J lost 8 bases, V lost 4 bases, and 28 bases had no gene match. Germline-derived CDR1 and CDR2 are DFQATT and SNEGSKA (reference sequence). DNA for the CDR3: TGCAGTGCTATCTCCATTGACCTGGGGATACTAGCGGGAGTTGGGATCGATGAGCAGTTCTTC. Translation gives CSAISIDLGILAGVGIDEQFF.

The chain employs TRBV29-1 and TRBJ2-2, with 8 positions matching TRBD1. Per germline, CDR1 SQVTM and CDR2 ANQGSEA. The CDR3 has 13 residues. Losses at the gene ends were 6 bases for V and 3 bases for J; bases not matched to a gene: 3. CDR3 bases: TGCAGCGTACAGGACAGGGACACCGGGGAGCTGTTTTTT. Protein: CSVQDRDTGELFF.

DNA of the CDR3: TGTGCCACGGGGACTAGCGGGAGAGACCAAGAGACCCAGTACTTC. Protein sequence: CATGTSGRDQETQYF. This chain links TRBV2 with TRBJ2-5; 14 bases are a match to TRBD2. The germline V gene encodes CDR1 SNHLY and CDR2 FYNNEI. J gave up 0 bases and V 10 bases, and 4 bases lay outside the gene matches. The CDR3 spans 15 residues.

This clonotype was observed a few times. This chain joins TRBV4-1 and TRBJ1-2, with a possible D match to TRBD1 (6 bases). This CDR3 region has 14 residues. The V and J ends lost 0 bases and 6 bases respectively, with 11 bases between them. Germline V gives CDR1 MGHRA, CDR2 YSYEKL. CDR3 loop: CASSQDMGADGYTF. The DNA of the CDR3 is TGCGCCAGCAGCCAAGATATGGGGGCGGATGGCTACACCTTC.

The V call is TRBV12-3 or TRBV12-4, the J call TRBJ2-7, with 12 positions matching TRBD1. The CDR3 covers 15 residues. Germline trimming cut 2 bases from V and 3 bases from J; bases unmatched to any gene: 2. CDR3 sequence: CASSLRDRGLYEQYF. CDR3 sequence (DNA): TGTGCCAGCAGTTTAAGGGACAGGGGGCTCTACGAGCAGTACTTC.

The sample holds a few counts of this clonotype. For the CDR3, the DNA is TGCGCCAGCAGCCCCGGACAGGGACTATACGAGCAGTACTTC. Translating gives CASSPGQGLYEQYF. V usage is TRBV4-1 and J usage is TRBJ2-7, with D possibly TRBD1 on 8 matching bases. Per germline, CDR1 MGHRA and CDR2 YSYEKL. This CDR3 comprises 14 residues. The V end lost 4 bases, the J end lost 4 bases, and 14 bases lay between the germline ends.

This clonotype was observed a few times. The rearrangement uses TRBV7-9 and TRBJ2-1, with 11 positions matching TRBD2. Trimming at V came to 2 bases and at J to 10 bases, leaving 7 bases not matched to a gene. CDR1 is SEHNR, CDR2 FQNEAQ, per germline (reference sequence). The CDR3 loop spans 15 amino acids. In nucleotides, the CDR3 is TGTGCCAGCAGCTTATTAGCGGGAGGGCCACGAGAGCAGTTCTTC. Its protein product is CASSLLAGGPREQFF.

In its sample, this clonotype was seen a few times. CDR3 residues: CATSGTPLSTDTQYF. CDR3 bases: TGTGCCACTTCGGGGACGCCTCTCAGCACAGATACGCAGTATTTT. The V call is TRBV7-9, the J call TRBJ2-3; TRBD1 or TRBD2 may be the D gene (5 bases each). Germline CDR1 SEHNR, CDR2 FQNEAQ (reference sequence). The CDR3 has 15 residues. Trimming took 10 bases from V and 0 from J, leaving 17 bases between them.

V usage is TRBV7-9 and J usage is TRBJ2-3; D call uncertain. The CDR3 is made up of 16 amino acids. V was pared by 7 bases and J by 4 bases, with 21 bases between. Germline values: CDR1 SEHNR, CDR2 FQNEAQ (reference sequence). Here the CDR3 DNA reads TGTGCCAGCAATCCCTTAGGAGTGGGCCCGGCAGATACGCAGTATTTT. It yields the protein CASNPLGVGPADTQYF.

The chain combines TRBV11-2 with TRBJ1-2; the D gene is possibly TRBD1 (5 bases). In germline, CDR1 is SGHAT, CDR2 FQNNGV. V was shortened by 2 bases and J by 0 bases, with 25 bases between the two germline ends. The CDR3 spans 20 residues. CDR3 loop: CASSLNGQIPIGGSNYGYTF. CDR3 nucleotides: TGTGCCAGCAGCTTAAACGGGCAGATACCGATTGGGGGATCTAACTATGGCTACACCTTC.

The sample holds many counts of this clonotype. V is TRBV7-9 and J is TRBJ2-3; 7 bases agree with TRBD2. V shed 7 bases, J shed 2 bases, and the junction held 12 bases outside the gene matches. Germline V lookup: CDR1 SEHNR, CDR2 FQNEAQ (reference sequence). The CDR3 extends over 16 amino acids. This CDR3 reads CASNPSPGGTTDTQYF. The CDR3 DNA is TGTGCCAGCAATCCGTCACCGGGAGGCACCACAGATACGCAGTATTTT.

There are many counts of this clonotype. This rearrangement joins TRBV27 to TRBJ1-5, with 10 bases identical to TRBD1. Germline V gene sequence: CDR1 MNHEY, CDR2 SMNVEV (reference sequence). The CDR3 is 14 amino acids. V gave up 5 bases and J gave up 6 bases; unmatched junction bases: 4. CDR3 sequence reads: CASSDRGPGQPQHF. For the CDR3, the DNA is TGTGCCAGCAGTGACAGGGGGCCGGGTCAGCCCCAGCATTTT.

This sequence joins TRBV24-1 and TRBJ1-2, with 7 bases fitting TRBD1. Germline V gene sequence: CDR1 KGHDR, CDR2 SFDVKD. V lost 3 bases, J lost 6 bases, and 6 bases stayed unmatched. CDR3 length equals 14 residues. The CDR3 bases are TGTGCCACCAGTGATCATGGGACAGCAAATGGCTACACCTTC. Its translation is CATSDHGTANGYTF.

This clonotype has a handful of counts. V gene TRBV28 combines with J gene TRBJ2-2; D possibly corresponds to TRBD1 (5 bases). V lost 6 bases and J lost 2, with 13 bases in between. Looked up from germline, CDR1 is MDHEN and CDR2 is SYDVKM. This CDR3 contains 15 residues. The DNA of the CDR3 is TGTGCCAGCAGACTCAGGGTTGTAAACACCGGGGAGCTGTTTTTT. Residues: CASRLRVVNTGELFF.

This clonotype was counted only a few times. The gene calls are TRBV29-1 and TRBJ2-2; D is uncertain. The CDR3 covers 14 residues. In germline, CDR1 is SQVTM, CDR2 ANQGSEA. Deletions cut 4 bases from V and 1 base from J, with 10 bases between. The CDR3 here is CSVVGDKNTGELFF. CDR3 nucleotide sequence: TGCAGCGTTGTCGGCGACAAGAACACCGGGGAGCTGTTTTTT.

Comments on this clonotype: Its ends do not fully match the called genes, so a read error is possible. The gene calls are TRBV29-1 and TRBJ2-7; D gene ambiguous. This CDR3 is built from 11 residues. CDR1 and CDR2 from the germline V gene are SQVTM and ANQGSEA. CDR3 protein: CSIEQFYEQYF. CDR3 DNA: TGCAGCATTGAACAGTTCTACGAGCAGTACTTC.